This TCR beta chain was identified in a study of T cell responses to AZD1222 COVID-19 vaccine. This CDR3 has 12 residues. CDR1 MNHEY and CDR2 SVGAGI come from the germline V gene. The V and J ends lost 7 bases and 8 bases respectively, with 14 bases between them. Clones were sequenced by immunoSEQ multiplex PCR, and TCRdb holds only the in-frame ones, with some missing. The top ten hold 6.9% of the sample, which has 150,000 or so clones, about nine tenths seen once. The V gene is TRBV6-5, the J gene TRBJ1-1; D ambiguous. The receptor was isolated from an adult in good health. The sample consisted of peripheral blood, taken on day 0 of AZD1222 vaccination. As DNA, the CDR3 is TGTGCCAGCACCTGGAGCCCCGCGGAAGCTTTCTTT. Translation gives CASTWSPAEAFF.